These 25 T cell receptor beta chains were all obtained from the same sample, sequenced in a study of shared clonotypes between healthy human individuals. Selected positively for CCR7 and CD45RO-negative, naive CD8 cells excluded terminally differentiated effector memory CD45RA+ cells. Data came from immunoSEQ multiplex PCR; TCRdb stores just in-frame clones and leaves some out. The data contain about 2 million clones, about 95% of them singletons. The material sequenced was naive CD8+ T cells sorted from blood. The receptors were sampled from a man aged 18 to 30 in good health.

This rearrangement joins TRBV5-1 to TRBJ1-5; unclear D gene. Germline CDR1 reads SGHRS; CDR2 reads YFSETQ. The CDR3 is 13 residues long. V shed 2 bases and J shed 4 bases, with 7 bases lying between them. The CDR3 nucleotides are TGCGCCAGCAGCTTTGTCGGGAATCAGCCCCAGCATTTT. As protein: CASSFVGNQPQHF.

There are a few counts of this clone. A junction boundary mismatches the germline segment, possibly from a read error. The CDR3 region has the DNA TGCGCCAGCAGCCAAGAAGACCGACGCTACTCCTTC. It yields the protein CASSQEDRRYSF. The genes are TRBV4-1 and TRBJ1-2; D not certain. Germline V gene data show CDR1 as MGHRA and CDR2 as YSYEKL. The CDR3 length is 12 residues.

The J gene is TRBJ2-2, the V gene TRBV4-1, with D possibly matching TRBD2 (5 bases). This CDR3 has 14 amino acids. Trimming left V 6 bases short and J 2 bases short, with 10 bases between. CDR1 is MGHRA, CDR2 YSYEKL, per germline. The CDR3 region has the DNA TGCGCCAGCAGGGGAGCTGGAAACACCGGGGAGCTGTTTTTT. Amino acid sequence: CASRGAGNTGELFF.

CDR3 protein: CASSYGPGEGAEAFF. The CDR3 DNA reads TGTGCCAGCAGCTACGGACCTGGGGAAGGAGCTGAAGCTTTCTTT. The J gene is TRBJ1-1, the V gene TRBV5-6; D gene ambiguous. This CDR3 has 15 amino acids. Trimming took 3 bases from V and 6 from J, leaving 18 bases between them. Germline lookup yields CDR1 SGHDT and CDR2 YYEEEE.

V and J are TRBV4-3 and TRBJ2-4; D unclear. Germline values: CDR1 LGHNA, CDR2 YSLEER. Trimming left V 1 base short and J 6 bases short, with 7 bases between. The CDR3 totals 13 residues. The CDR3 nucleotides are TGCGCCAGCAGCCAAGCTGTAAGAAACATTCAGTACTTC. Residues: CASSQAVRNIQYF.

The chain uses TRBV5-1 and TRBJ2-7; D remains unclear. The CDR3 consists of 12 residues. With 0 bases removed from V and 6 bases from J, the gap between germline ends came to 7 bases. Germline V lookup: CDR1 SGHRS, CDR2 YFSETQ. CDR3 coding DNA: TGCGCCAGCAGCTTGGTTGAAGCCGAGCAGTACTTC. Translation gives CASSLVEAEQYF.

This chain joins TRBV27 and TRBJ1-4; D is perhaps TRBD1 (5 bases). CDR3 length: 15 residues. Germline V gene lookup returns CDR1 MNHEY and CDR2 SMNVEV (reference sequence). Trimming removed 2 bases at V and 7 bases at J, with 14 bases between. CDR3 sequence (DNA): TGTGCCAGCAGTTTAATCGGCCAGGGAGGTGAAAAACTGTTTTTT. It specifies CASSLIGQGGEKLFF.

This chain joins TRBV30 and TRBJ2-3, with D uncertain. This CDR3 is built from 14 residues. Germline CDR1 and CDR2: GTSNPN and SVGIG (reference sequence). Trimming stripped 0 bases from V and 1 base from J, with 8 bases between. The CDR3 spells CAWSVLVGTDTQYF. The DNA for the CDR3 is TGTGCCTGGAGTGTGCTAGTGGGCACAGATACGCAGTATTTT.

This clone has only one observation. This chain links TRBV4-3 with TRBJ2-7; D might be TRBD2 (5 bases). This CDR3 is 15 amino acids long. Germline V CDR1 and CDR2: LGHNA, YSLEER. Trimming took off 1 base at V and 0 bases at J, with 10 bases between the two ends. In nucleotides, the CDR3 is TGCGCCAGCAGCCAAGGCCGCGGGTCCTCCTACGAGCAGTACTTC. It codes for CASSQGRGSSYEQYF.

The rearrangement joins TRBV7-8 to TRBJ1-5; tentative D call: TRBD1 (5 bases). The ends were cut back, 2 bases at V and 0 bases at J, with 14 bases in the middle. Germline values: CDR1 SGHVS, CDR2 FQNEAQ. The CDR3 consists of 17 residues. The CDR3 region has the DNA TGTGCCAGCAGCTTACCTAAATTGGGGGATAGCAATCAGCCCCAGCATTTT. Translating it yields CASSLPKLGDSNQPQHF.

The chain links TRBV13 to TRBJ2-7, with a weak D call TRBD2 (6 bases). The V gene lost 5 bases and the J gene lost 2 bases, with 13 bases spanning the gap. CDR1 is PRHDT, CDR2 FYEKMQ, per germline (reference sequence). The CDR3 totals 14 residues. The CDR3 spells CASSPGGATYEQYF. The CDR3 nucleotides read TGTGCCAGCAGCCCAGGAGGGGCTACCTACGAGCAGTACTTC.

The chain uses TRBV9 and TRBJ2-1; 7 bases are shared with TRBD1. The CDR3 is made up of 15 amino acids. The V and J ends lost 4 bases and 4 bases, in that order; junction bases with no gene match: 8. Germline V gene lookup returns CDR1 SGDLS and CDR2 YYNGEE. Here the CDR3 reads CASSPEGQVYNEQFF. The DNA for the CDR3 is TGTGCCAGCAGCCCAGAAGGACAGGTGTACAATGAGCAGTTCTTC.

In regard to this clone: The identical CDR3 is also encoded by other nucleotide sequences in the sample. The rearrangement links TRBV4-3 to TRBJ2-7, with 8 bases identical to TRBD1. This CDR3 contains 14 residues. The germline V gene encodes CDR1 LGHNA and CDR2 YSLEER. J was trimmed by 2 bases and V by 4 bases; bases with no gene match: 4. CDR3: CASSPGTGAYEQYF. In nucleotides, the CDR3 is TGCGCCAGCAGCCCCGGGACAGGAGCCTACGAGCAGTACTTC.

The J gene is TRBJ1-2, the V gene TRBV13; maybe TRBD1 (5 bases). Trimming shortened V by 5 bases and J by 6 bases, and 13 bases separated the two germline ends. The germline V gene has CDR1 PRHDT and CDR2 FYEKMQ (reference sequence). The CDR3 consists of 13 residues. CDR3 sequence: CASSLGQGHGYTF. The CDR3 DNA sequence: TGTGCCAGCAGCCTTGGACAAGGGCATGGCTACACCTTC.

This clone was counted a single time. This chain joins TRBV27 and TRBJ2-3; D remains ambiguous. CDR3 length: 12 residues. V dropped 5 bases and J dropped 7 bases, with 10 bases sitting between them. In germline, CDR1 is MNHEY, CDR2 SMNVEV (reference sequence). The CDR3 reads CASSPDMYTQYF. The CDR3 DNA reads TGTGCCAGCAGTCCCGACATGTATACGCAGTATTTT.

The rearrangement joins TRBV7-9 to TRBJ1-2, with a weak D call TRBD1 (5 bases). This CDR3 contains 14 residues. CDR1 SEHNR and CDR2 FQNEAQ come from the germline V gene (reference sequence). V was clipped by 1 base and J by 8 bases, with 14 bases between them. CDR3 sequence reads: CASSLGHAGHGYTF. CDR3 bases: TGTGCCAGCAGCTTAGGCCACGCGGGGCACGGCTACACCTTC.

The chain couples TRBV7-9 to TRBJ2-2; 13 bases align to TRBD2. Germline CDR1 is SEHNR and CDR2 is FQNEAQ (reference sequence). With V trimmed by 4 bases and J by 6 bases, 5 bases remained unmatched. The CDR3 contains 16 residues. The CDR3 region is CASSSTSGRTPGELFF. The CDR3 DNA reads as TGTGCCAGCAGCTCGACTAGCGGGAGGACCCCCGGGGAGCTGTTTTTT.

The chain recombines TRBV6-1 with TRBJ2-7; 7 bases are shared with TRBD1. Unmatched junction bases numbered 9, after V lost 2 bases and J lost 2 bases. The germline gives CDR1 MNHNS, CDR2 SASEGT. The CDR3 spans 16 residues. The chain's CDR3 is CASSESNRGYTYEQYF. The CDR3 DNA sequence: TGTGCCAGCAGTGAATCGAACAGGGGATACACCTACGAGCAGTACTTC.

The chain combines TRBV6-5 with TRBJ2-3, with a weak D call TRBD2 (5 bases). The CDR3 sequence is 15 residues long. Germline values: CDR1 MNHEY, CDR2 SVGAGI. V lost 0 bases and J 4 bases, leaving 11 bases between the germline ends. CDR3 bases: TGTGCCAGCAGTTACTCGAAAGCGGTGTCAGATACGCAGTATTTT. Protein: CASSYSKAVSDTQYF.

The chain recombines TRBV27 with TRBJ2-3; the match to TRBD2 covers 11 bases. The CDR3 totals 16 residues. J was trimmed by 6 bases and V by 2 bases; bases with no gene match: 7. Germline assignment: CDR1 MNHEY and CDR2 SMNVEV (reference sequence). CDR3 in amino acids: CASSLVSGGASDTQYF. The CDR3 DNA sequence: TGTGCCAGCAGTTTAGTTAGCGGGGGGGCCTCTGATACGCAGTATTTT.

The gene calls are TRBV27 and TRBJ2-1, with 13 bases matching TRBD2. Germline lookup yields CDR1 MNHEY and CDR2 SMNVEV (reference sequence). V shed 4 bases and J 10 bases; nucleotides not matched to a gene: 1. CDR3 length equals 13 residues. CDR3 sequence reads: CASSWGLAGEQFF. The CDR3 region has the DNA TGTGCCAGCAGTTGGGGACTAGCGGGAGAGCAGTTCTTC.

This clone was recorded once. Additional DNA sequences in this sample encode the identical CDR3. This sequence joins TRBV2 and TRBJ2-7; no firm D call. Between the trimmed V and J ends, which lost 7 bases and 2 bases, there was a span of 6 bases. Germline values: CDR1 SNHLY, CDR2 FYNNEI. The CDR3 is 11 amino acids. Here the CDR3 reads CASTPAYEQYF. The CDR3 DNA reads as TGTGCCAGCACCCCCGCCTACGAGCAGTACTTC.

The chain carries TRBV4-3 and TRBJ2-2; 10 positions match TRBD2. Germline trimming cut 1 base from V and 6 bases from J; bases unmatched to any gene: 5. Germline CDR1 reads LGHNA; CDR2 reads YSLEER. The CDR3 has 16 residues. CDR3: CASSQALAGEAGELFF. The CDR3 DNA sequence: TGCGCCAGCAGCCAAGCGCTAGCGGGAGAGGCCGGGGAGCTGTTTTTT.

Only one count was recorded for this clone. The V and J genes are TRBV4-3 and TRBJ1-1; D is ambiguous. The CDR3 spans 14 residues. Germline CDR1 is LGHNA and CDR2 is YSLEER. V was pared by 0 bases and J by 2 bases, with 7 bases between. The CDR3 sequence is CASSQDSANTEAFF. The CDR3 nucleotides read TGCGCCAGCAGCCAAGATTCCGCAAACACTGAAGCTTTCTTT.

The chain uses TRBV7-9 and TRBJ1-6, with 7 bases fitting TRBD1. Germline V gives CDR1 SEHNR, CDR2 FQNEAQ (reference sequence). The CDR3 consists of 17 residues. V shed 5 bases and J 1 base; nucleotides not matched to a gene: 8. CDR3 residues: CASSDRQGKSYNSPLHF. CDR3 in DNA: TGTGCCAGCAGCGACCGACAGGGAAAATCCTATAATTCACCCCTCCACTTT.